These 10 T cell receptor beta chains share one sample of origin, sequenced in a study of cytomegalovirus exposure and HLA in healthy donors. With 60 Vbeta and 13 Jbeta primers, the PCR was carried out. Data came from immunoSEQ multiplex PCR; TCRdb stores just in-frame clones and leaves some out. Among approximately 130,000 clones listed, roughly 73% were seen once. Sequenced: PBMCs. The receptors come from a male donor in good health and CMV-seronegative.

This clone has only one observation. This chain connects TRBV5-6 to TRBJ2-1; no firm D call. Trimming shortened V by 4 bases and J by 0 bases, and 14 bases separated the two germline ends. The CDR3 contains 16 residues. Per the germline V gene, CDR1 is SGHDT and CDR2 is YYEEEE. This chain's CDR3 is CASSEHTGFSYNEQFF. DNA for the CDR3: TGTGCCAGCAGCGAGCATACGGGTTTCTCCTACAATGAGCAGTTCTTC.

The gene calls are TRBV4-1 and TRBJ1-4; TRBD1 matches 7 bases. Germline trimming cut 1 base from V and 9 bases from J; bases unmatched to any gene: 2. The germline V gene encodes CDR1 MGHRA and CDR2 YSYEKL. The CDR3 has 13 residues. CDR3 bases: TGCGCCAGCAGCCAAGGGGACAGTAAAAAACTGTTTTTT. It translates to CASSQGDSKKLFF.

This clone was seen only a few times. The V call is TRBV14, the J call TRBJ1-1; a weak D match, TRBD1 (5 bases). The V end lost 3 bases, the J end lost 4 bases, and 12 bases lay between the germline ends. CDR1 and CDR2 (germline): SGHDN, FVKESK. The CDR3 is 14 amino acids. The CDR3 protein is CASSQQGLRTEAFF. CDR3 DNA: TGTGCCAGCAGCCAGCAGGGTTTACGCACTGAAGCTTTCTTT.

The CDR3, as DNA: TGTGCCAGCAGCTTATACGGACAGGGGGTGTCCCCTGAAGCTTTCTTT. Its protein product is CASSLYGQGVSPEAFF. The chain has TRBV7-2 and TRBJ1-1; 10 bases are a match to TRBD1. Germline-derived CDR1 and CDR2 are SGHTA and FQGNSA. This CDR3 contains 16 residues. With V trimmed by 2 bases and J by 6 bases, 9 bases remained unmatched.

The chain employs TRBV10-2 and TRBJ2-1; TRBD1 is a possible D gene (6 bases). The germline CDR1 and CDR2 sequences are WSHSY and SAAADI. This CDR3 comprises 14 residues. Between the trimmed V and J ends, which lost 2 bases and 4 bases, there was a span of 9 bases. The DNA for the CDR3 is TGCGCCAGCAGTGAGAAGGGGGATTACAATGAGCAGTTCTTC. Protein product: CASSEKGDYNEQFF.

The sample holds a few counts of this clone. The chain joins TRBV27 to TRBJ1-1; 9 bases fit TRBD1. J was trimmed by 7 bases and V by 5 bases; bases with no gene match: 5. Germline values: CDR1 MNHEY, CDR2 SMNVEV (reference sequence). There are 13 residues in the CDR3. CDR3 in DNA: TGTGCCAGCAGTCCAGGGACAGGGTTTGAAGCTTTCTTT. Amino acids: CASSPGTGFEAFF.

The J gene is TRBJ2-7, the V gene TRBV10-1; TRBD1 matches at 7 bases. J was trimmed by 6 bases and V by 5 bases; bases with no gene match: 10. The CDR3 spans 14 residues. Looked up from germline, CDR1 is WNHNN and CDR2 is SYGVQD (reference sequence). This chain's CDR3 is CASSNQGVLGEQYF. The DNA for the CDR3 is TGCGCCAGCAGTAACCAGGGGGTTTTGGGCGAGCAGTACTTC.

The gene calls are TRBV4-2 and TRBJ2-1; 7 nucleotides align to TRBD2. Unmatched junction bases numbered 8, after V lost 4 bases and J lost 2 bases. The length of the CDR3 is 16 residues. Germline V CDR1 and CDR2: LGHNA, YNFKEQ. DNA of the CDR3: TGTGCCAGCAGCCGTCTGGGGGGGTTAACCTACAATGAGCAGTTCTTC. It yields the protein CASSRLGGLTYNEQFF.

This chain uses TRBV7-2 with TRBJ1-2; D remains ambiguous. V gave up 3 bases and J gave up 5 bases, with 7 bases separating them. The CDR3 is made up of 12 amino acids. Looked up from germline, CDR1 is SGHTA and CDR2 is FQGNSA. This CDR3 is CASSFSQYGYTF. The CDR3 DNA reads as TGTGCCAGCAGCTTCTCCCAGTATGGCTACACCTTC.

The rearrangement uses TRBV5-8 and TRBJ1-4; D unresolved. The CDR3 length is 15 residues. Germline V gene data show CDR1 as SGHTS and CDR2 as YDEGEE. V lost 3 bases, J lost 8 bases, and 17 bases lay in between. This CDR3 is CASSSRELLMEKLFF. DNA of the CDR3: TGTGCCAGCAGCTCCCGGGAACTCTTAATGGAAAAACTGTTTTTT.